This T cell receptor (beta chain) was found in a study of blood T cells in healthy people across ages. V was shortened by 4 bases and J by 4 bases, with 13 bases between the two germline ends. CDR1 and CDR2 from the germline V gene are MNHEY and SMNVEV (reference sequence). This CDR3 has 14 amino acids. Primers used in a second PCR of roughly 7 to 12 cycles were a sample-barcoded 5' primer and a J-beta primer mix. TCRdb processed the 5' RACE reads anew with MiXCR; each CDR3 protein has one entry. The table has roughly 1,800,000 distinct CDR3 sequences, roughly 49% seen once. Researchers collected ten milliliters of peripheral blood from every single donor.

The sequence came from a middle-aged woman in good health. This rearrangement joins TRBV27 to TRBJ2-5; D is possibly TRBD2 (5 bases). The specimen sequenced was blood. This CDR3 is CASSSRVLGETQYF. The CDR3, as DNA: TGTGCCAGCAGTTCGAGGGTGTTGGGAGAGACCCAGTACTTC.